This T cell receptor beta chain was captured by sequencing in a study of T cell responses to AZD1222 COVID-19 vaccine. Study-level points and caveats: Nearly half of the spike-specific TCRs reportedly recognize variant regions that carry no mutations. Seropositivity was recorded at baseline in only a handful of AZD1222 recipients.

Details on this clone: Its specificity is not known.

The protocol was immunoSEQ multiplex PCR, while the TCRdb copy is restricted to in-frame clones and leaves out a portion. Found here are about 160,000 clones, around 90% of them singletons; the top ten hold about 3.3%. This CDR3 comprises 13 residues. Germline CDR1 and CDR2: SNHLY and FYNNEI. V was shortened by 4 bases and J by 0 bases, with 4 bases between the two germline ends. The sequence derives from an adult who received the AZD1222 COVID-19 vaccine. This specimen consisted of peripheral blood, obtained 28 days after the second AZD1222 dose. V is TRBV2 and J is TRBJ1-5, with unresolved D. CDR3 loop: CASSVYSNQPQHF. In DNA form, the CDR3 reads TGTGCCAGCAGTGTCTATAGCAATCAGCCCCAGCATTTT.